A single sample is the source of the 17 T cell receptor beta chains below, sequenced in a study of a mutant IDH1 vaccine in newly diagnosed glioma. Antigens for these TCRs are unknown. Here immunoSEQ multiplex PCR was the method, and the copy in TCRdb shows in-frame clones only, minus some. The sample has 43,000 or so clones; over 80% are singletons. Stated time point: week 35, safety follow-up. In every dose of vaccine, 300 ug of mutant IDH1 20-mer peptide was given alongside topical imiquimod. The sample here was PBMCs, taken from a glioma patient whose treatment included an IDH1 peptide vaccine. The receptor source for this set is a man aged 45-65 years with glioma.

This rearrangement joins TRBV5-1 to TRBJ2-3; TRBD2 matches 8 bases. The CDR3 has 13 amino acids. The V gene's germline CDR1 is SGHRS and CDR2 YFSETQ. The junction had 1 base not matched to a gene; V was cut back by 7 bases and J by 0 bases. CDR3 sequence reads: CASRGGSTDTQYF. CDR3 bases: TGCGCCAGCCGGGGGGGGAGCACAGATACGCAGTATTTT.

This clone has only one observation. The chain is built from TRBV5-1 and TRBJ1-2, with D possibly matching TRBD1 (5 bases). Trimming pared 0 bases from V and 4 bases from J, leaving 7 bases between. The CDR3 is 13 amino acids. Germline lookup yields CDR1 SGHRS and CDR2 YFSETQ. CDR3 sequence (DNA): TGCGCCAGCAGCTTGGACAGGAGCTATGGCTACACCTTC. This codes for CASSLDRSYGYTF.

The CDR3 nucleotides are TGTGCCAGCAGCGTAGCGGGGACAGTCGCCGCTTCACCCCTCCACTTT. The encoded protein is CASSVAGTVAASPLHF. The V and J genes are TRBV9 and TRBJ1-6, with TRBD1 identical over 7 bases. CDR1 is SGDLS, CDR2 YYNGEE, per germline. Trimming removed 0 bases from V and 9 bases from J; junction bases left unmatched: 9. CDR3 length: 16 residues. Together with reference TRBV9 and TRBJ1-6, the CDR3 gives the full variable domain: DSGVTQTPKHLITATGQRVTLRCSPRSGDLSVYWYQQSLDQGLQFLIQYYNGEERAKGNILERFSAQQFPDLHSELNLSSLELGDSALYFCASSVAGTVAASPLHFGNGTRLTVT.

The CDR3 spells CASSQVVSGSGHEQYF. As DNA, the CDR3 is TGCGCCAGCAGCCAAGTAGTTAGCGGGAGCGGGCACGAGCAGTACTTC. The chain uses TRBV4-1 and TRBJ2-7, with TRBD2 identical over 9 bases. Germline loops: CDR1 MGHRA, CDR2 YSYEKL. The length of the CDR3 is 16 residues. With 1 base clipped from V and 5 bases from J, the junction kept 9 bases outside the gene matches.

This clone was seen more than once but under ten times. This chain uses TRBV9 with TRBJ2-3; 9 bases agree with TRBD2. From germline, CDR1 is SGDLS and CDR2 YYNGEE. This CDR3 has 16 amino acids. V lost 3 bases to trimming and J lost 6 bases; unmatched junction nucleotides: 11. The CDR3 bases are TGTGCCAGCAGCGCCCATAAGGGGACTAGCAGGGATACGCAGTATTTT. It encodes CASSAHKGTSRDTQYF.

The genes are TRBV19 and TRBJ2-7; TRBD1 is a possible D gene (6 bases). The V end lost 1 base, the J end lost 2 bases, and 6 bases lay between the germline ends. There are 13 residues in the CDR3. Germline CDR1 reads LNHDA; CDR2 reads SQIVND (reference sequence). CDR3 sequence (DNA): TGTGCCAGTAGTATAGGGACAGCCTACGAGCAGTACTTC. Protein: CASSIGTAYEQYF.

The J gene is TRBJ1-5, the V gene TRBV19; D gene uncertain. The CDR3 covers 12 residues. V lost 6 bases and J lost 4, with 7 bases in between. Germline-derived CDR1 and CDR2 are LNHDA and SQIVND (reference sequence). DNA for the CDR3: TGTGCCAGTAGATCCAGTAATCAGCCCCAGCATTTT. The encoded protein is CASRSSNQPQHF.

The chain employs TRBV10-3 and TRBJ2-2; tentatively, D is TRBD2 (6 bases). This CDR3 comprises 17 residues. Looked up from germline, CDR1 is ENHRY and CDR2 is SYGVKD. Between the trimmed V and J ends, which lost 8 bases and 6 bases, there was a span of 25 bases. The CDR3 DNA sequence: TGTGCCATCCGTCAAGGAGGGCGGGGACCCCGTGCCGGGGAGCTGTTTTTT. As protein: CAIRQGGRGPRAGELFF.

The chain has TRBV27 and TRBJ1-6; D remains ambiguous. Germline V lookup: CDR1 MNHEY, CDR2 SMNVEV (reference sequence). V was pared by 5 bases and J by 7 bases, with 12 bases between. The CDR3 runs to 14 residues. In DNA form, the CDR3 reads TGTGCCAGCAGTAGCCGGCCGTGGAATTCACCCCTCCACTTT. Its translation: CASSSRPWNSPLHF.

The chain couples TRBV6-5 to TRBJ2-3; TRBD1 is a possible D gene (5 bases). This CDR3 spans 14 amino acids. The V gene's germline CDR1 is MNHEY and CDR2 SVGAGI. Trimming cost V 6 bases and J 1 base, with 11 bases left between them. CDR3 sequence (DNA): TGTGCCAGCAGAGGTGGGGCTCGCACAGATACGCAGTATTTT. Amino acid sequence: CASRGGARTDTQYF.

The chain couples TRBV2 to TRBJ2-2; a weak D match, TRBD2 (5 bases). Germline V gene sequence: CDR1 SNHLY, CDR2 FYNNEI. The CDR3 has 16 amino acids. The V gene lost 2 bases and the J gene lost 6 bases, with 16 bases spanning the gap. The CDR3 protein is CASSERGFSSAGELFF. For the CDR3, the DNA is TGTGCCAGCAGTGAAAGAGGGTTCTCGTCGGCCGGGGAGCTGTTTTTT.

This chain uses TRBV6-6 with TRBJ2-5, with D uncertain. The CDR3 is 16 residues long. CDR1 and CDR2 (germline): MNHNY, SVGAGI (reference sequence). The germline V and J ends were trimmed by 0 bases and 5 bases, with 16 bases remaining between them. The CDR3 DNA is TGTGCCAGCAGTTACTCTCCCTCCCCGGGTGGGGAGACCCAGTACTTC. As protein: CASSYSPSPGGETQYF.

The V gene is TRBV2, the J gene TRBJ2-3; 7 nucleotides agree with TRBD2. The CDR3 length is 14 residues. Germline V CDR1 and CDR2: SNHLY, FYNNEI. With V trimmed by 1 base and J by 8 bases, 6 bases remained unmatched. The CDR3 DNA follows: TGTGCCAGCAGTGAAGGGAGCGGGGCGGTTACGCAGTATTTT. This encodes CASSEGSGAVTQYF.

The chain couples TRBV2 to TRBJ1-2, with TRBD1 identical over 8 bases. Germline lookup yields CDR1 SNHLY and CDR2 FYNNEI. CDR3 length: 17 residues. V shed 3 bases and J 3 bases; nucleotides not matched to a gene: 12. DNA for the CDR3: TGTGCCAGCAGTGATTTGTCAGGGGGCAGGAGTGACTATGGCTACACCTTC. This translates into CASSDLSGGRSDYGYTF.

The CDR3 DNA is TGTGCCAGACAGGGGCGCAATTCTGGGGCCAACGTCCTGACTTTC. This sequence encodes CARQGRNSGANVLTF. This chain joins TRBV11-3 and TRBJ2-6; TRBD1 aligns across 7 bases. Trimming cost V 9 bases and J 1 base; bases outside gene matches: 6. Germline assignment: CDR1 SGHNT and CDR2 YENEEA. CDR3 length: 15 residues.

The J gene is TRBJ1-2, the V gene TRBV7-8, with 8 bases that match TRBD1. With 5 bases clipped from V and 4 bases from J, the junction kept 6 bases outside the gene matches. Looked up from germline, CDR1 is SGHVS and CDR2 is FQNEAQ. The CDR3 extends over 14 amino acids. The CDR3 DNA reads as TGTGCCAGCAGCCCCAGGACAGGGATCTATGGCTACACCTTC. Amino acids: CASSPRTGIYGYTF.

The genes are TRBV4-3 and TRBJ1-1; D not certain. Trimming removed 0 bases from V and 1 base from J, with 9 bases in between. The CDR3 runs to 15 residues. The germline CDR1 and CDR2 sequences are LGHNA and YSLEER. The CDR3 DNA reads TGCGCCAGCAGCCAAGACCCGACAAGGAACACTGAAGCTTTCTTT. As protein: CASSQDPTRNTEAFF.